The sequence of this T cell receptor beta chain was determined in a study of T cells in Graves' hyperthyroidism and ophthalmopathy. Notes on the study in general: Most clonotypes expanded in thyroid above 0.001 were likewise present in blood.

The CDR3 runs 13 residues. Germline CDR1 is SQVTM and CDR2 is ANQGSEA. Trimming stripped 8 bases from V and 4 bases from J, with 15 bases between. RNA transcripts gave rise to amplified TCR beta CDR3 regions. The HTBI primer set drove a first-round RT-PCR of the TCR CDR3. Using its own MiXCR run on the multiplex PCR reads, TCRdb lists one record per CDR3 protein. The sample lists roughly 740,000 distinct CDR3 sequences, roughly 15% occurring once. Comment on this clonotype: What it binds is not known.

The chain uses TRBV29-1 and TRBJ2-1; no firm D call. The specimen sequenced was blood. The sequence was obtained from a man aged 18 to 30 with Graves' hyperthyroidism. As DNA, the CDR3 is TGCAGCCCCGTCCTGAGGAATTACAATGAGCAGTTCTTC. Its translation is CSPVLRNYNEQFF.